This T cell receptor (beta chain) was identified in a study of response to subunit inactivated influenza vaccine. Findings and caveats of the study: Seasonal influenza vaccination, on each occasion, was suggested by the authors to recruit few new T cells.

Germline CDR1 reads LGHNA; CDR2 reads YSLEER. Trimming took 0 bases from V and 1 from J, leaving 12 bases between them. This CDR3 is 16 amino acids long. Regarding this clonotype: The antigen is unknown.

Each CDR3 protein is one row after TCRdb ran MiXCR on the RT-PCR reads. The repertoire holds hundreds of thousands of distinct CDR3 sequences, with less than 15% as singletons. This sequence originates from a man aged 50-60 years who received an inactivated influenza vaccine. J is TRBJ1-1 and V is TRBV4-3; weak D call: TRBD1 (5 bases). The sample in question was PBMCs from blood, obtained roughly 2 weeks before vaccination. The CDR3 DNA reads TGCGCCAGCAGCCAAGATAGGGCAGGGCCGAACACTGAAGCTTTCTTT. It codes for CASSQDRAGPNTEAFF.